These T cell receptor beta chains were read from a single sample in a study of blood T cell repertoires in COVID-19. TCRdb keeps only in-frame clones here, not all; method: immunoSEQ multiplex PCR. The sample shows 280,000 or so clones, approximately 91% of them seen only once. The sample consisted of peripheral blood. All receptors derive from a man aged 18 to 30 with active or convalescent COVID-19. CDR3s include the opening cysteine and the closing phenylalanine or tryptophan. Each record gives: clone size, J gene, V gene, D gene, CDR3 DNA, CDR3 protein. A D gene is named only where the DNA matches it firmly. Some rows mark clone size as missing; the rest say once, few, many or name a class of expanded clone.

once TRBJ2-1 TRBV29-1 - TGCAGCGCCGGGTGGAGCAGGGACAATGAGCAGTTCTTC CSAGWSRDNEQFF
- TRBJ2-1 TRBV5-5 TRBD2 TGTGCCAGCAGCTTGGCGGCTAGCGGATCCTACAATGAGCAGTTCTTC CASSLAASGSYNEQFF
- TRBJ2-1 TRBV2 TRBD2 TGTGCCAGCAGGTCCGGCGGGGGTACCGGTAATGAGCAGTTCTTC CASRSGGGTGNEQFF
once TRBJ1-3 TRBV6-5 TRBD1 TGTGCCATCCAAGCCGGGACAGGAGGGATAAGCACCATATATTTT CAIQAGTGGISTIYF
- TRBJ1-2 TRBV5-1 TRBD1 TGCGCCAGCAGCCGCGGGACAGGGACGTTAATGGCGGGGGGCTACACCTTC CASSRGTGTLMAGGYTF
- TRBJ2-5 TRBV2 TRBD1 TGTGCCAGCAGTGATGAAGGACAGGGGTTAGAGGAGACCCAGTACTTC CASSDEGQGLEETQYF
- TRBJ1-3 TRBV9 - TGTGCCAGCAGTCCCGGGGGGGGACCTGGAAACACCATATATTTT CASSPGGGPGNTIYF
- TRBJ2-3 TRBV29-1 - TGCAGCGTTGAGTCCTCAGAAATTCGCACAGATACGCAGTATTTT CSVESSEIRTDTQYF
- TRBJ1-2 TRBV7-6 - TGTGCCAGCAGCCAGATGGCCGGGAGGAACTATGGCTACACCTTC CASSQMAGRNYGYTF
- TRBJ1-6 TRBV9 - TGTGCCAGCAGCGTTGGTTTCGTTGACACCTCCACCCTCCACTTT CASSVGFVDTSTLHF
- TRBJ2-5 TRBV7-9 TRBD2 TGTGCCAGCAGCTTAGTACTAGCGGGAGACCAAGAGACCCAGTACTTC CASSLVLAGDQETQYF
- TRBJ1-2 TRBV9 - TGTGCCAGCAGCGCCACTCCGACAGCTAACTATGGCTACACCTTC CASSATPTANYGYTF
- TRBJ2-1 TRBV10-3 - TGTGCCATCAGTGAGTCCAGCTACAATGAGCAGTTCTTC CAISESSYNEQFF
- TRBJ1-2 TRBV7-2 TRBD1 TGTGCCAGCAGACTTGGGACAGGGGGTGGCTACACCTTC CASRLGTGGGYTF
- TRBJ1-4 TRBV7-2 TRBD1 TGTGCCAGCAGCTTCCGACAGGGGGGAAAGGAAAAACTGTTTTTT CASSFRQGGKEKLFF
once TRBJ2-2 TRBV10-2 TRBD2 TGCGCCAGCAGTACTAGCGACTACACCGGGGAGCTGTTTTTT CASSTSDYTGELFF
few TRBJ1-3 TRBV10-3 TRBD1 TGTGCCACCGGGACAGGGACTGGAAACACCATATATTTT CATGTGTGNTIYF
- TRBJ1-2 TRBV7-9 - TGTGCCAGCAGCTTAGTTCCAGCTAACTATGGCTACACCTTC CASSLVPANYGYTF
once TRBJ2-3 TRBV9 - TGTGCCAGCAGCGTATACGACAGCTCTAGCACAGATACGCAGTATTTT CASSVYDSSSTDTQYF
once TRBJ2-7 TRBV27 - TGTGCCAGCCGCACGGGGTTCGGCGGCTACGAGCAGTACTTC CASRTGFGGYEQYF
- TRBJ1-2 TRBV9 TRBD1 TGTGCCAGCAGCGGCGAAGGGGGCAGTTCCTTACATGGCTACACCTTC CASSGEGGSSLHGYTF
- TRBJ2-1 TRBV25-1 TRBD1 TGTGCCAGCAGTGACTTGAAGAGACAGGGAAACAATGAGCAGTTCTTC CASSDLKRQGNNEQFF
- TRBJ1-3 TRBV5-4 - TGTGCCAGCAGCCTTCCAGGACACTCTGGAAACACCATATATTTT CASSLPGHSGNTIYF
- TRBJ1-6 TRBV7-8 TRBD1 TGTGCCAGCAGGACAGGGACAGGCCAGATAGAAAATTCACCCCTCCACTTT CASRTGTGQIENSPLHF
- TRBJ2-3 TRBV6-2/TRBV6-3 TRBD2 TGTGCCAGCAGTTACACTAGCGGGGGGGATACGCAGTATTTT CASSYTSGGDTQYF
- TRBJ2-3 TRBV29-1 - TGCAGCCTGGGGCCGGATACGCAGTATTTT CSLGPDTQYF
- TRBJ1-5 TRBV6-2/TRBV6-3 - TGTGCCAGCAGTACAGGAGTTTATAGCAATCAGCCCCAGCATTTT CASSTGVYSNQPQHF
once TRBJ1-6 TRBV7-2 - TGTGCCAGCAGCTTAGAGTTAGTTTTCTCCTATAATTCACCCCTCCACTTT CASSLELVFSYNSPLHF
- TRBJ2-4 TRBV9 TRBD2 TGTGCCAGCAGCTCTCCGGGACTAGCGGGGGGTCAGAACATTCAGTACTTC CASSSPGLAGGQNIQYF
- TRBJ2-5 TRBV2 TRBD2 TGTGCCAGCAGTGACACTAGCGGTATCCAAGAGACCCAGTACTTC CASSDTSGIQETQYF
- TRBJ1-4 TRBV27 TRBD1 TGTGCCAGCAGTTTAACGACAGGGGTAAATGAAAAACTGTTTTTT CASSLTTGVNEKLFF
few TRBJ1-3 TRBV2 - TGTGCCAGCGCCAGGGAAGTTAGAAACACCATATATTTT CASAREVRNTIYF
- TRBJ2-3 TRBV7-9 TRBD2 TGTGCCAGCAGCCCGACCCTATCGGCGGGGGGGGCGGGGAATACGCAGTATTTT CASSPTLSAGGAGNTQYF
- TRBJ2-7 TRBV7-3 TRBD1 TGTGCCAGCAGCTTAGGCGGGACAGGGGGCTCCGAGCAGTACTTC CASSLGGTGGSEQYF
- TRBJ2-7 TRBV9 TRBD1 TGTGCCAGCAGCGCCCAGGGGGTTTCCCTTAACGAGCAGTACTTC CASSAQGVSLNEQYF
- TRBJ2-7 TRBV2 TRBD1 TGTGCCAGCAGGATGGCTGGACAGGGACCCTACGAGCAGTACTTC CASRMAGQGPYEQYF
- TRBJ2-1 TRBV9 TRBD2 TGTGCCAGCAGCGTCACCCCGGGGCTAGCGGGTCGTGGCTATGAGCAGTTCTTC CASSVTPGLAGRGYEQFF
- TRBJ2-7 TRBV18 TRBD1 TGTGCCAGCTCCCCCAAAACGACAGGGGGCCACGAGCAGTACTTC CASSPKTTGGHEQYF
- TRBJ2-7 TRBV11-2 TRBD1 TGTGCCAGCAGCGCCCCAGGGACAGGGTTGGACTACGAGCAGTACTTC CASSAPGTGLDYEQYF
few TRBJ2-7 TRBV5-5 - TGTGCCAGCACCGAGGACTCTCACTCCTACGAGCAGTACTTC CASTEDSHSYEQYF